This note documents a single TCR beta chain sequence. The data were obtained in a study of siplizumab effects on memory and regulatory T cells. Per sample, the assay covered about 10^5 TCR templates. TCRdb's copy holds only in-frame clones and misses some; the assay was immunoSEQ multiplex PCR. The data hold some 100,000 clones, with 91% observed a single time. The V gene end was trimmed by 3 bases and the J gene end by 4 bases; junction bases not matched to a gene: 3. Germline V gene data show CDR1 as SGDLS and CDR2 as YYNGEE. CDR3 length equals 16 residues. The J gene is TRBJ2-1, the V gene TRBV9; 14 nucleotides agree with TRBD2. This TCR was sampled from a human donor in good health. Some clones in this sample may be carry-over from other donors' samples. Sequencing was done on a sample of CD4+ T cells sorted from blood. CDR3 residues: CASSAGTSGSYNEQFF. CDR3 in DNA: TGTGCCAGCAGCGCGGGGACTAGCGGGAGTTACAATGAGCAGTTCTTC.